Listed here are 7 T cell receptor beta chains from one sample, sequenced in a study of Ad26.COV2.S vaccination and SARS-CoV-2 variants. Documented treatment: over 15 received Ad26.COV2.S at low or high dose, single or two shots; roughly five received placebo; per-sample allocation not given. Sampling happened 63 days after the first vaccine or placebo injection. Profiling relied on immunoSEQ multiplex PCR, and the TCRdb table lists in-frame clones only, not all of them. The data contain 300,000 to 350,000 clones, 86% of them singletons. The input for sequencing was peripheral blood, taken in a trial of Ad26.COV2.S vaccine versus placebo. These receptors were obtained from a person between 18 and 59 years old who received the Ad26.COV2.S COVID-19 vaccine or a placebo.

The rearrangement joins TRBV11-2 to TRBJ1-2; TRBD1 aligns across 7 bases. V shed 5 bases, J shed 10 bases, and the junction held 13 bases outside the gene matches. The CDR3 consists of 14 residues. Germline CDR1 and CDR2: SGHAT and FQNNGV. CDR3 sequence: CASSVNRGPSPYTF. The CDR3, as DNA: TGTGCCAGCAGCGTCAACAGGGGCCCCAGTCCCTACACCTTC.

This chain uses TRBV5-1 with TRBJ2-3, with 7 positions matching TRBD1. This CDR3 region has 14 residues. The V and J ends lost 3 bases and 2 bases, in that order; junction bases with no gene match: 3. Germline CDR1 is SGHRS and CDR2 is YFSETQ. CDR3 nucleotide sequence: TGCGCCAGCAGCTCGGGACAGAACACAGATACGCAGTATTTT. This sequence encodes CASSSGQNTDTQYF.

The count of this clone is one. The chain uses TRBV21-1 and TRBJ2-1; the DNA was not compared with TRBD1, the D call given in the table. TRBV21-1 is described as a pseudogene. The CDR3 runs to 15 residues. The CDR3 DNA follows: TGTGCCAGCAGGACAGGGAAATCCAGCGACAATGAGCAGTTCTTC. It is translated as CASRTGKSSDNEQFF.

This chain joins TRBV4-1 and TRBJ1-5; D unresolved. The CDR3 is made up of 15 amino acids. The germline V gene encodes CDR1 MGHRA and CDR2 YSYEKL. Trimming removed 0 bases from V and 2 bases from J, with 8 bases in between. The CDR3 bases are TGCGCCAGCAGCCAAGAAGGTTTGGGCAATCAGCCCCAGCATTTT. Protein: CASSQEGLGNQPQHF.

The J gene is TRBJ2-5, the V gene TRBV2, with D tentatively TRBD1 (5 bases). The germline V and J ends were trimmed by 8 bases and 5 bases, with 15 bases remaining between them. The CDR3 runs to 13 residues. In germline, CDR1 is SNHLY, CDR2 FYNNEI. The CDR3 protein is CASGFGALETQYF. CDR3 bases: TGTGCCAGCGGGTTTGGGGCCTTGGAGACCCAGTACTTC.

The chain is built from TRBV14 and TRBJ2-5; TRBD2 aligns across 11 bases. The J segment lost 4 bases and the V segment lost 6 bases, leaving 4 bases of the junction unmatched. Germline V gene lookup returns CDR1 SGHDN and CDR2 FVKESK. CDR3 length: 14 residues. The CDR3 sequence: CASRVGLAGETQYF. CDR3 DNA sequence: TGTGCCAGCAGGGTTGGACTAGCGGGAGAGACCCAGTACTTC. Supplemented by reference TRBV14 and TRBJ2-5, the full variable domain reads EAGVTQFPSHSVIEKGQTVTLRCDPISGHDNLYWYRRVMGKEIKFLLHFVKESKQDESGMPNNRFLAERTGGTYSTLKVQPAELEDSGVYFCASRVGLAGETQYFGPGTRLLVL.

This clone occurred once. The rearrangement links TRBV4-1 to TRBJ2-7; D is unresolved. CDR1 is MGHRA and CDR2 is YSYEKL in the germline V gene. The V end lost 1 base, the J end lost 1 base, and 8 bases lay between the germline ends. This CDR3 region has 14 residues. The CDR3 is CASSQGTLSYEQYF. The CDR3 bases are TGCGCCAGCAGCCAAGGGACCCTTTCCTACGAGCAGTACTTC.